This T cell receptor beta chain was sequenced for a study of blood T cell repertoires in COVID-19 (dated by TCRdb to about 2020). Regarding the study in general: Samples covering the acute and convalescent phases of COVID-19 were provided by collaborators in the United States, Italy and Spain. Where available, HLA class I and class II types were taken from metadata supplied by the sample provider and were not determined by assay-based typing. The repertoires were released in a freely available public database intended as a resource for research on the immune response to SARS-CoV-2. A de-identified subject ID, COVID-19 status, age in years and sex were almost always included in the sample metadata. The prospective study material was composed of cDNA or gDNA derived from T cells, B-cell-depleted T cells, or PBMCs. The samples were drawn from the first 160 participants of the ongoing ImmuneRACE study and from 1,254 subjects provided by 6 global collaborators. Subjects who had been exposed to COVID-19, were actively infected with it, or had recovered from it provided the deeply sampled blood TCRbeta repertoires that made up the dataset.

Looking up the germline V gene yields CDR1 SNHLY and CDR2 FYNNEI. The CDR3 runs 16 amino acids, cysteine and phenylalanine included. Kept here is only the CDR3 DNA, which spans 48 bases and is read in frame from base 1. Trimming removed 4 bases from V and 1 base from J, leaving 17 bases between the germline ends. TCRbeta CDR3 regions were amplified from genomic DNA using the immunoSEQ Assay, a bias-controlled multiplex PCR. The published analysis was carried out like this. The number of nucleated cells in each sample was estimated by amplification of reference gene primers within the assay. To quantify the absolute abundance of each unique TCRbeta CDR3 rearrangement, sequence reads were collapsed and filtered. Productive Simpson clonality was computed per sample as the square root of Simpson's diversity index over productive rearrangements. TCRdb's version of the immuneACCESS table is confined to in-frame rearrangements and falls short of the full clone set. An unresolved V gene accounts for under half of the shortfall where checked; the remainder is of unknown origin. V and J calls and clone size follow that table, whereas D and trimming were derived from the DNA. This sample gives more than 85,000 clones in total; roughly 85% of them show up just once. 16% of the sample is held by the ten biggest clonotypes.

As concerns this clone: Its recognized antigen is unknown. No per-base quality is available; no much larger clone lies one base away.

Collaborating institutions collected whole blood in K2EDTA tubes following their own protocols. For TCRbeta analysis, collaborators shipped samples as frozen whole blood, isolated PBMCs, or DNA extracted from either of those sample types. Summary of the overall study and its limitations: The quantity of clinical and demographic metadata differed by source and by participant and was supplied without curation.

Sequencing was carried out using peripheral blood. This chain joins TRBV2 to TRBJ2-7; TRBD2 is a weak D gene call, 5 bases matching. The clonotype was recovered from an elderly woman with active or convalescent COVID-19. The nucleotide sequence is TGTGCCAGCAGTGCCAGAAGTTGGACTCCTTCCTACGAGCAGTACTTC. Its protein is CASSARSWTPSYEQYF.